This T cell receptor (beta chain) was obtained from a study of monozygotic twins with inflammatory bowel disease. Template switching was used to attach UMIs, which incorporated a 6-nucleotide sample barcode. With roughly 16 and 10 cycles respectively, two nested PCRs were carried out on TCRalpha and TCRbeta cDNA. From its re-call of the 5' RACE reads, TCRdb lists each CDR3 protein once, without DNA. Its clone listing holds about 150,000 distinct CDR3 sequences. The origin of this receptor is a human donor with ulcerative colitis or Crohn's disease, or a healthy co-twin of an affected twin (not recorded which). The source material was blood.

CDR3 residues: CASSQISDSYEQYF. The chain is built from TRBV3-1 and TRBJ2-7. Germline V lookup: CDR1 LGHDT, CDR2 YNNKEL (reference sequence). The CDR3 consists of 14 residues.